In this sample, the clone carrying this TCR beta chain turned up a few times. These data come from a study of human T cells and chemical hapten exposure. Overall study: Patients, a majority of them female, were diagnosed with alopecia areata, totalis or universalis.

Trimming shortened V by 4 bases and J by 2 bases, and 13 bases separated the two germline ends. This CDR3 region has 15 residues. Library preparation tagged each individual cDNA molecule with a unique molecular identifier. TCRdb reprocessed the RACE reads with MiXCR, giving one entry per CDR3 protein. This table holds about 260,000 distinct CDR3 sequences, approximately 8.6% found once. Sample time point: pre-sensitization, week 0. Treatment defined: therapeutic diphenylcyclopropenone sensitization with weekly scalp DPC. The rearrangement joins TRBV12-3 or TRBV12-4 to TRBJ2-3; a weak D match, TRBD1 (5 bases). This material consisted of whole blood, taken in connection with sensitization to the hapten diphenylcyclopropenone (DPC). The TCR was taken from a woman aged 40 to 50 with alopecia areata. Some clones in this sample may be carry-over from other donors' samples. CDR3 sequence reads: CASSSTVPHTDTQYF. CDR3 in DNA: TGTGCCAGCAGTTCGACAGTCCCCCACACAGATACGCAGTATTTT.